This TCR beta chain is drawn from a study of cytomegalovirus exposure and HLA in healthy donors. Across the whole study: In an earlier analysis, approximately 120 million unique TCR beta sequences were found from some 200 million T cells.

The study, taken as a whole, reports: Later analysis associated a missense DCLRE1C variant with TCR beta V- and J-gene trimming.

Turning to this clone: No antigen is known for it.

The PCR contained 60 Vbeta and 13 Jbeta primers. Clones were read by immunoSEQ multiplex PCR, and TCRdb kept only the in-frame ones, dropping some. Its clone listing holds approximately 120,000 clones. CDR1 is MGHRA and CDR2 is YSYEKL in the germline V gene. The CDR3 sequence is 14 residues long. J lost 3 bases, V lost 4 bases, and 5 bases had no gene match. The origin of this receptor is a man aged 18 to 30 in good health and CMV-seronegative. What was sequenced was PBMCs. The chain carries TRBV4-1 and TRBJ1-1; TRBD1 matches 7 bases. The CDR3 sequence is CASSLGQVYTEAFF. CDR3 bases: TGCGCCAGCAGCCTTGGACAGGTATACACTGAAGCTTTCTTT.